This TCR beta chain was obtained from a study of blood T cells in healthy people across ages. This clonotype came up many times. After removal of 5 bases from V and 0 bases from J, the junction contained 8 bases not matched to a gene. Per germline, CDR1 SGHVS and CDR2 FNYEAQ. The length of the CDR3 is 18 residues. Primed by a sample-barcoded 5' primer and a J-beta primer mix, a second PCR proceeded for roughly 6 to 12 cycles. Each CDR3 protein gets one entry after TCRdb re-called the 5' RACE reads with MiXCR. The sample contains hundreds of thousands of distinct CDR3 sequences, 25% to 35% of which appear only once.

The sample comprised blood. This TCR was recovered from a woman aged 80 or over in good health. The gene calls are TRBV7-6 and TRBJ2-1, with 12 nucleotides matching TRBD2. The CDR3 is CASSVGLAGGSSYNEQFF. As DNA, the CDR3 is TGTGCCAGCAGCGTTGGGCTAGCGGGGGGGAGCTCCTACAATGAGCAGTTCTTC.